The 7 T cell receptor beta chains presented below share a single source sample, sequenced in a study of blood T cells in healthy people across ages. A sample-barcoded 5' primer and a J-beta primer mix were used in a second PCR of about 6 to 11 cycles. TCRdb reprocessed the 5' RACE reads with MiXCR, giving one entry per CDR3 protein. Of 800,000 to 1,000,000 distinct CDR3 sequences in the sample, about 44% were seen once. Sample: blood. These TCRs come from a man aged 25 to 40 in good health.

The chain couples TRBV7-8 to TRBJ2-4; perhaps TRBD2 as D (6 bases). The J call may be in error: the DNA end matches TRBJ2-7 better. CDR3 length: 15 amino acids. CDR1 is SGHVS and CDR2 is FQNEAQ in the germline V gene. The CDR3 loop is CASSFPGDEDYEQYF. In nucleotides, the CDR3 is TGTGCCAGCAGTTTCCCGGGGGATGAGGACTACGAGCAGTACTTC.

The rearrangement joins TRBV7-2 to TRBJ2-1; 8 bases fit TRBD2. The CDR3 has 14 residues. The trim removed 4 bases at V and 13 bases at J, leaving 12 bases unmatched. Germline V gene sequence: CDR1 SGHTA, CDR2 FQGNSA. DNA of the CDR3: TGTGCCAGCAGCTCAGAAGGTAGGACTAGCCACCAGTTCTTC. It encodes CASSSEGRTSHQFF.

The chain has TRBV5-1 and TRBJ1-1; D ambiguous. Between the trimmed V and J ends, which lost 3 bases and 1 base, there was a span of 13 bases. The V gene's germline CDR1 is SGHRS and CDR2 YFSETQ. The length of the CDR3 is 15 residues. The CDR3 loop reads CASSSSGSGNTEAFF. CDR3 in DNA: TGCGCCAGCAGCTCGTCCGGATCAGGGAACACTGAAGCTTTCTTT.

V gene TRBV29-1 combines with J gene TRBJ1-1; a weak D match, TRBD1 (5 bases). V lost 7 bases and J 0 bases, leaving 9 bases between the germline ends. Germline V CDR1 and CDR2: SQVTM, ANQGSEA. The CDR3 length is 12 residues. The CDR3 loop is CSGGQLNTEAFF. CDR3 bases: TGCAGCGGTGGACAATTGAACACTGAAGCTTTCTTT.

The rearrangement links TRBV20-1 to TRBJ2-1, with unresolved D. Germline-derived CDR1 and CDR2 are DFQATT and SNEGSKA (reference sequence). With 6 bases removed from V and 9 bases from J, the gap between germline ends came to 12 bases. There are 11 residues in the CDR3. The CDR3 reads CSAPRAREQFF. CDR3 nucleotide sequence: TGCAGTGCCCCTAGGGCTCGTGAGCAGTTCTTC.

This chain connects TRBV4-1 to TRBJ2-3, with D maybe TRBD2 (5 bases). V was shortened by 4 bases and J by 3 bases, with 17 bases between the two germline ends. Germline CDR1 is MGHRA and CDR2 is YSYEKL. This CDR3 has 16 amino acids. The CDR3 DNA reads as TGCGCCAGCAGCCGCGGACGGGAAGCAGGAACAGATACGCAGTATTTT. This codes for CASSRGREAGTDTQYF.

The chain couples TRBV4-2 to TRBJ2-3; possible D gene TRBD1, 5 bases. The CDR3 is 17 residues long. Germline assignment: CDR1 LGHNA and CDR2 YNFKEQ. V lost 0 bases and J 2 bases, leaving 15 bases between the germline ends. CDR3 amino acids: CASSQEQDGFNTDTQYF. CDR3 nucleotide sequence: TGTGCCAGCAGCCAAGAACAGGACGGGTTTAACACAGATACGCAGTATTTT.